The clone carrying this TCR beta chain was counted at least ten times. TCRdb re-clonotyped the PCR reads via MiXCR. The sample has roughly 20,000 clones; over 15% are singletons. The data stem from a study of metastatic and nonmetastatic thyroid tumors. Study-level information: Comparative analysis of repertoires was undertaken across blood and tumor or nodule tissue obtained from malignant and benign thyroid patients.

None of the patients had undergone any treatment ahead of thyroid surgery. The sample taken for sequencing was blood. The receptor was isolated from a male donor with papillary thyroid cancer or a benign thyroid nodule (not recorded which). Some clones in this sample may be carry-over from other donors' samples.

DNA for the CDR3: TGCGCCAGCAGCTCTATAGCGGGAGGGTTCACAGATACGCAGTATTTT. It specifies CASSSIAGGFTDTQYF. The chain uses TRBV5-1 and TRBJ2-3; 11 bases match TRBD2. CDR1 is SGHRS and CDR2 is YFSETQ in the germline V gene. V lost 3 bases to trimming and J lost 2 bases; unmatched junction nucleotides: 5. This CDR3 contains 16 residues.